This passage covers 25 T cell receptor beta chains from one sample sequenced in a study of T cells in Graves' hyperthyroidism and ophthalmopathy (dated by TCRdb to the late 2010s). The library was generated by multiplex PCR. These reads were obtained on an Illumina HiSeq 2000. TCR beta CDR3 regions were amplified from RNA transcripts. A first-round RT-PCR of the TCR CDR3 used the HTBI primer set with the Qiagen OneStep RT-PCR kit. TCRdb itself trimmed the public reads at Q25 with fastp, ran MiXCR and retained productive beta chains. Each entry is one CDR3 protein sequence, shown with its most common DNA and genes. Across this sample there are 450,000 to 500,000 distinct CDR3 sequences, with around a fifth seen only once. About 53% of the sample is taken by the ten largest. The sequenced material came from blood. These TCRs come from a woman aged 70-85 years with Graves' ophthalmopathy.

The rearrangement links TRBV24-1 to TRBJ2-4; D is possibly TRBD1 (6 bases). CDR1 and CDR2 (germline): KGHDR, SFDVKD. The CDR3 runs to 16 residues. Trimming stripped 3 bases from V and 7 bases from J, with 18 bases between. DNA for the CDR3: TGTGCCACCAGTGATCACAGGGACATTTCCTTGAACATTCAGTACTTC. Translated: CATSDHRDISLNIQYF.

This clonotype was counted only a few times. The gene calls are TRBV7-3 and TRBJ2-2, with TRBD1 as a possible D gene (6 bases). The CDR3 has 14 residues. Trimming left V 6 bases short and J 0 bases short, with 8 bases between. Germline-derived CDR1 and CDR2 are SGHTA and FQGTGA. DNA for the CDR3: TGTGCCAGCAGAGGGGGTTCGAACACCGGGGAGCTGTTTTTT. This codes for CASRGGSNTGELFF.

This clonotype was seen a handful of times. This chain links TRBV5-1 with TRBJ1-2; D gene ambiguous. This CDR3 contains 15 residues. The germline V gene encodes CDR1 SGHRS and CDR2 YFSETQ. Trimming left V 0 bases short and J 4 bases short, with 13 bases between. CDR3 in amino acids: CASSLDGGGFYGYTF. CDR3 bases: TGCGCCAGCAGCTTGGATGGCGGCGGATTCTATGGCTACACCTTC.

This clonotype has only a few counts. An end of the junction does not agree with germline; a read error may underlie this. The chain joins TRBV3-1 to TRBJ2-7; D may match TRBD1 or TRBD2 (5 bases each). From germline, CDR1 is LGHDT and CDR2 YNNKEL (reference sequence). The CDR3 is 14 residues long. DNA of the CDR3: TGTGTCAGCAGCCAGTCCGGGACGGACTACGAGCAGTACTTC. Amino acids: CVSSQSGTDYEQYF.

This clonotype was picked up many times. This chain links TRBV2 with TRBJ1-1; D may be TRBD1 (5 bases). This CDR3 is 13 amino acids long. Between the trimmed V and J ends, which lost 7 bases and 0 bases, there was a span of 9 bases. CDR1 is SNHLY, CDR2 FYNNEI, per germline. DNA of the CDR3: TGTGCCAGCACCAGGGATATGAACACTGAAGCTTTCTTT. It codes for CASTRDMNTEAFF.

A word on this clonotype: At one boundary the junction diverges from the germline segment, which might be a read error. The V call is TRBV27, the J call TRBJ2-7; D call uncertain. The length of the CDR3 is 12 residues. The germline V gene encodes CDR1 MNHEY and CDR2 SMNVEV (reference sequence). Here the CDR3 reads CASTPVSYQQYF. As DNA, the CDR3 is TGTGCCAGCACCCCAGTATCCTACCAGCAGTACTTC.

The rearrangement joins TRBV18 to TRBJ2-3, with 10 bases matching TRBD1. The CDR3 loop spans 17 amino acids. Unmatched junction bases numbered 8, after V lost 3 bases and J lost 2 bases. Germline assignment: CDR1 KGHSH and CDR2 LQKENI. As DNA, the CDR3 is TGTGCCAGCTCACCCACCCGGACAGGGGGTGTCACAGATACGCAGTATTTT. Translating it yields CASSPTRTGGVTDTQYF.

At least ten counts were recorded for this clonotype. V is TRBV28 and J is TRBJ1-4; the D gene is possibly TRBD1 (5 bases). Trimming cost V 6 bases and J 0 bases, with 8 bases left between them. The germline gives CDR1 MDHEN, CDR2 SYDVKM. There are 14 residues in the CDR3. In DNA form, the CDR3 reads TGTGCCAGCAGCTTACAGGCAACTAATGAAAAACTGTTTTTT. Translated: CASSLQATNEKLFF.

The J gene is TRBJ2-7, the V gene TRBV9, with a weak D call TRBD1 (6 bases). The V end lost 0 bases, the J end lost 6 bases, and 13 bases lay between the germline ends. The CDR3 spans 14 residues. In germline, CDR1 is SGDLS, CDR2 YYNGEE. For the CDR3, the DNA is TGTGCCAGCAGCGTAGATAGGGGGACCCCCGAGCAGTACTTC. It specifies CASSVDRGTPEQYF.

The chain employs TRBV27 and TRBJ1-5; D possibly corresponds to TRBD1 (5 bases). V lost 10 bases and J lost 3, with 16 bases in between. Germline CDR1 MNHEY, CDR2 SMNVEV (reference sequence). This CDR3 is built from 14 residues. The CDR3 protein is CATGLLGVNQPQHF. CDR3 in DNA: TGTGCCACGGGGCTTCTGGGGGTCAATCAGCCCCAGCATTTT.

This clonotype showed up just a few times. The chain combines TRBV5-4 with TRBJ2-7, with 10 nucleotides matching TRBD2. Germline V CDR1 and CDR2: SGHNT, YYREEE (reference sequence). This CDR3 region has 13 residues. Trimming took 4 bases from V and 5 from J; bases not matched to a gene: 3. The CDR3 protein is CASSLAGAHEQYF. The CDR3 bases are TGTGCCAGCAGCCTAGCGGGAGCTCACGAGCAGTACTTC.

This clonotype was recorded many times. The genes are TRBV15 and TRBJ2-2; D is ambiguous. The CDR3 sequence is 15 residues long. The ends were cut back, 1 base at V and 6 bases at J, with 12 bases in the middle. In germline, CDR1 is LNHNV, CDR2 YYDKDF (reference sequence). In DNA, the CDR3 is TGTGCCACCAGCAGAGCAGTAGGGTTTGCCGGGGAGCTGTTTTTT. As protein: CATSRAVGFAGELFF.

The chain uses TRBV24-1 and TRBJ2-5, with a possible D match to TRBD1 (6 bases). The germline V gene encodes CDR1 KGHDR and CDR2 SFDVKD. The CDR3 covers 14 residues. The V gene lost 4 bases and the J gene lost 5 bases, with 13 bases spanning the gap. The CDR3 loop is CATSDQGQVETQYF. CDR3 DNA sequence: TGTGCCACCAGTGACCAGGGACAAGTGGAGACCCAGTACTTC.

In its sample, this clonotype was seen many times. The rearrangement joins TRBV6-2 or TRBV6-3 to TRBJ2-1; D unclear. CDR3 length equals 13 residues. V was shortened by 4 bases and J by 6 bases, with 10 bases between the two germline ends. Germline CDR1 and CDR2: MNHEY and SVGEGT. The CDR3 loop reads CASSSQPPNEQFF. CDR3 nucleotides: TGTGCCAGCAGTTCCCAGCCTCCCAATGAGCAGTTCTTC.

This clonotype was seen a few times. DNA for the CDR3: TGTGCCAGCAGTAAAGGACTAGTCTCCTACAATGAGCAGTTCTTC. This sequence encodes CASSKGLVSYNEQFF. The chain has TRBV6-1 and TRBJ2-1; 7 bases are a match to TRBD2. This CDR3 comprises 15 residues. V gave up 5 bases and J gave up 0 bases; unmatched junction bases: 4. CDR1 MNHNS and CDR2 SASEGT come from the germline V gene.

This chain links TRBV24-1 with TRBJ2-5; D gene uncertain. Germline V gene data show CDR1 as KGHDR and CDR2 as SFDVKD. V was clipped by 4 bases and J by 1 base, with 15 bases between them. The CDR3 is 16 amino acids. CDR3 in amino acids: CATSDAARQIQETQYF. In DNA form, the CDR3 reads TGTGCCACCAGTGACGCTGCCCGGCAAATCCAAGAGACCCAGTACTTC.

This sequence joins TRBV6-4 and TRBJ2-1; D gene ambiguous. V dropped 3 bases and J dropped 10 bases, with 16 bases sitting between them. Germline CDR1 reads MRHNA; CDR2 reads SNTAGT. The CDR3 consists of 14 residues. The CDR3 DNA reads TGTGCCAGCAGTGAACTCGGGCTAGTTGGAGAGCAGTTCTTC. Translation gives CASSELGLVGEQFF.

This clonotype has a count of ten or more. V and J are TRBV3-1 and TRBJ2-5, with D perhaps being TRBD1 or TRBD2 (6 bases each). The V end lost 5 bases, the J end lost 5 bases, and 15 bases lay between the germline ends. Germline assignment: CDR1 LGHDT and CDR2 YNNKEL (reference sequence). The CDR3 runs 14 residues. The CDR3 bases are TGTGCCAGCAGCGCCCTAGGGGGGCGCGAGACCCAGTACTTC. It encodes CASSALGGRETQYF.

This clonotype was observed a few times. The chain recombines TRBV6-1 with TRBJ2-1, with TRBD2 matching over 9 bases. This CDR3 is built from 17 residues. V gave up 8 bases and J gave up 0 bases; unmatched junction bases: 11. Per the germline V gene, CDR1 is MNHNS and CDR2 is SASEGT. The CDR3 coding sequence is TGTGCCAGCGTGGATAGCGGGAGACGGGGCTCCTACAATGAGCAGTTCTTC. This sequence encodes CASVDSGRRGSYNEQFF.

The CDR3, as DNA: TGCGCCAGCAGCTTGGTGCTTGGATCCCACGAGCAGTACTTC. This codes for CASSLVLGSHEQYF. The chain links TRBV5-1 to TRBJ2-7; D not resolved. Germline V gene sequence: CDR1 SGHRS, CDR2 YFSETQ. The CDR3 spans 14 residues. Trimming removed 0 bases from V and 5 bases from J, with 12 bases in between.

In this sample, this clonotype turned up many times. The rearrangement uses TRBV12-3 or TRBV12-4 and TRBJ2-7; 10 positions match TRBD2. V dropped 6 bases and J dropped 1; count of bases not matched to a gene: 6. The CDR3 contains 15 residues. The chain's CDR3 is CASRPLAGKSYEQYF. CDR3 DNA sequence: TGTGCCAGCAGACCACTAGCGGGGAAGTCCTACGAGCAGTACTTC.

This clonotype was counted between two and nine times. V and J are TRBV7-8 and TRBJ1-5, with D tentatively TRBD1 (6 bases). Germline V gives CDR1 SGHVS, CDR2 FQNEAQ. Trimming took off 1 base at V and 4 bases at J, with 14 bases between the two ends. This CDR3 has 16 residues. The CDR3 DNA reads TGTGCCAGCAGCTTAGTACAGGGACTACGGAATCAGCCCCAGCATTTT. Protein product: CASSLVQGLRNQPQHF. Full variable domain (remainder filled in from reference TRBV7-8 and TRBJ1-5): GAGVSQSPRYKVAKRGQDVALRCDPISGHVSLFWYQQALGQGPEFLTYFQNEAQLDKSGLPSDRFFAERPEGSVSTLKIQRTQQEDSAVYLCASSLVQGLRNQPQHFGDGTRLSIL.

Turning to this clonotype: One end of the junction does not line up with germline, which may come from a read error. The chain combines TRBV7-9 with TRBJ2-5; 8 bases match TRBD1. Germline assignment: CDR1 SEHNR and CDR2 FQNEAQ (reference sequence). The CDR3 runs to 14 residues. This CDR3 reads CASSLGQGGSGQDF. For the CDR3, the DNA is TGTGCCAGCAGCCTCGGACAGGGTGGTAGCGGACAAGACTTC. Drawing the rest from reference TRBV7-9 and TRBJ2-5, the complete variable domain is DTGVSQNPRHKITKRGQNVTFRCDPISEHNRLYWYRQTLGQGPEFLTYFQNEAQLEKSRLLSDRFSAERPKGSFSTLEIQRTEQGDSAMYLCASSLGQGGSGQDFGPGTRLLVL.

The V gene is TRBV12-3 or TRBV12-4, the J gene TRBJ2-1; 10 bases match TRBD2. J gave up 15 bases and V 2 bases, and 10 bases lay outside the gene matches. This CDR3 comprises 14 residues. The CDR3 loop is CASSLSSGSLRPFF. The CDR3 DNA reads as TGTGCCAGCAGTTTATCTAGCGGGAGCCTAAGGCCGTTCTTC.

This clonotype showed up many times. The rearrangement joins TRBV6-1 to TRBJ2-7; TRBD2 might be the D (6 bases). The length of the CDR3 is 14 residues. Per germline, CDR1 MNHNS and CDR2 SASEGT. V shed 5 bases and J shed 5 bases, with 16 bases lying between them. DNA of the CDR3: TGTGCCAGCAGTCCCGGTTGGGGGGTCCACGAGCAGTACTTC. Its translation: CASSPGWGVHEQYF.